The text below deals with one T cell receptor (beta chain). Germline lookup yields CDR1 WNHNN and CDR2 SYGVQD (reference sequence). CDR3 length: 15 amino acids. The V gene end was trimmed by 5 bases and the J gene end by 4 bases; junction bases not matched to a gene: 9. The record originates from a study of OX40 agonist ivuxolimab in advanced cancers. Sequenced by immunoSEQ multiplex PCR; TCRdb stores in-frame clones only, minus some. The sample has 53,000 or so clones; approximately 84% are singletons. This clonotype was sampled from an adult with an advanced solid tumor such as melanoma, head and neck, liver or kidney cancer. The chain links TRBV10-1 to TRBJ2-7, with TRBD2 matching over 9 bases. The material was CD4+ or CD8+ T cells sorted from blood, obtained in a trial of the OX40 agonist ivuxolimab. Here the CDR3 DNA reads TGCGCCAGCAGTTCCTATAGCGGGAGCGGGTACGAGCAGTACTTC. Its protein is CASSSYSGSGYEQYF.